Reported below is one T cell receptor beta chain. Germline V gives CDR1 KGHSY, CDR2 FQNENV. Trimming removed 4 bases from V and 1 base from J, with 10 bases in between. The CDR3 contains 14 residues. Primers: 60 Vbeta forward and 13 Jbeta reverse. Clones were sequenced by immunoSEQ multiplex PCR, and TCRdb holds only the in-frame ones, with some missing. The sample has 72,000 or so clones; roughly 68% are singletons. The data originate from a study of cytomegalovirus exposure and HLA in healthy donors. The rearrangement uses TRBV16 and TRBJ2-5, with D perhaps TRBD2 (5 bases). The sample consisted of PBMCs. This receptor was obtained from a woman in her forties or fifties in good health and CMV-seronegative. The CDR3 DNA is TGTGCCAGCAGCCCCCGACTACCCCAAGAGACCCAGTACTTC. It specifies CASSPRLPQETQYF.